The next 20 T cell receptor beta chains were all read from a single sample in a study of PD-L1 blockade in urothelial cancer. Sequencing used immunoSEQ multiplex PCR; TCRdb keeps in-frame clones, though not all of them. The sample shows 20,000 to 25,000 clones, more than 75% of them seen only once. Regarding time point: peripheral blood 6 weeks after treatment start. Sequencing was performed on PBMCs, taken around atezolizumab (anti-PD-L1) treatment. These receptors were obtained from a woman aged 60-75 years with urothelial cancer.

The chain employs TRBV5-1 and TRBJ2-2; 8 bases align to TRBD1. V lost 1 base and J lost 5; bases outside the gene matches: 7. The germline gives CDR1 SGHRS, CDR2 YFSETQ. The CDR3 is 16 residues long. The CDR3 region has the DNA TGCGCCAGCAGCTTGTACAGGGGGGAAACGACCGGGGAGCTGTTTTTT. As protein: CASSLYRGETTGELFF.

The chain is built from TRBV7-2 and TRBJ2-3; 14 bases align to TRBD2. V was pared by 5 bases and J by 4 bases, with 5 bases of the junction left unmatched. CDR1 and CDR2 from the germline V gene are SGHTA and FQGNSA. The CDR3 sequence is 16 residues long. In DNA, the CDR3 is TGTGCCAGCAGCACGGGACTAGCGGGAGTATCAGATACGCAGTATTTT. Translated: CASSTGLAGVSDTQYF.

The rearrangement links TRBV7-2 to TRBJ2-7; 9 positions match TRBD1. CDR1 is SGHTA, CDR2 FQGNSA, per germline. The length of the CDR3 is 16 residues. With 3 bases clipped from V and 12 bases from J, the junction kept 18 bases outside the gene matches. The CDR3, as DNA: TGTGCCAGCAGCTTCAAACCCCCGGGACAGGGCATAAAGGTGTACTTC. Amino acids: CASSFKPPGQGIKVYF.

This clone has just a few counts. The chain is built from TRBV18 and TRBJ1-1; 9 bases are a match to TRBD1. CDR3 length equals 16 residues. Germline V lookup: CDR1 KGHSH, CDR2 LQKENI. The V segment lost 3 bases and the J segment 3 bases; nucleotides outside the gene matches: 8. This CDR3 is CASSPGTGWLDTEAFF. In DNA, the CDR3 is TGTGCCAGCTCACCCGGGACAGGGTGGTTGGACACTGAAGCTTTCTTT.

V gene TRBV5-1 combines with J gene TRBJ2-1, with D tentatively TRBD1 (6 bases). The CDR3 runs 15 residues. Per germline, CDR1 SGHRS and CDR2 YFSETQ. V lost 4 bases and J 0 bases, leaving 11 bases between the germline ends. DNA of the CDR3: TGCGCCAGCAGCCTGGACAGTAGCTCCTACAATGAGCAGTTCTTC. Translation gives CASSLDSSSYNEQFF.

V usage is TRBV5-5 and J usage is TRBJ2-5, with 7 bases matching TRBD2. Trimming cost V 4 bases and J 5 bases; bases outside gene matches: 8. This CDR3 is built from 14 residues. CDR1 is SGHKS, CDR2 YYEKEE, per germline (reference sequence). The CDR3 loop is CASSRTGGSETQYF. The CDR3 DNA reads as TGTGCCAGCAGCCGGACGGGGGGAAGCGAGACCCAGTACTTC.

The chain carries TRBV29-1 and TRBJ2-1; 9 bases map to TRBD2. Germline V CDR1 and CDR2: SQVTM, ANQGSEA. The CDR3 extends over 16 amino acids. Trimming removed 6 bases from V and 5 bases from J; junction bases left unmatched: 14. CDR3 in amino acids: CSVPRGAGGSNNEQFF. CDR3 DNA sequence: TGCAGCGTACCCCGGGGGGCGGGAGGGTCTAACAATGAGCAGTTCTTC.

The table lists this clone with a count of one. The chain carries TRBV21-1 and TRBJ2-7; the D call TRBD1 from the table was never checked on the DNA. TRBV21-1 is designated a pseudogene. This CDR3 comprises 14 residues. The CDR3 here is CASSRTGLNYEQYF. The CDR3 coding sequence is TGTGCCAGCAGTAGGACAGGCCTAAACTACGAGCAGTACTTC.

The chain has TRBV6-5 and TRBJ1-2; tentative D call: TRBD1 (5 bases). The CDR3 runs 13 residues. CDR1 and CDR2 (germline): MNHEY, SVGAGI. Trimming removed 5 bases from V and 1 base from J, with 8 bases in between. The CDR3 nucleotides read TGTGCCAGCAGTATGACAGTTAACTATGGCTACACCTTC. Translating gives CASSMTVNYGYTF.

The chain uses TRBV7-2 and TRBJ2-5; D unresolved. Germline V gene sequence: CDR1 SGHTA, CDR2 FQGNSA. There are 15 residues in the CDR3. The V gene lost 2 bases and the J gene lost 5 bases, with 15 bases spanning the gap. CDR3 residues: CASSLSSVAIETQYF. CDR3 sequence (DNA): TGTGCCAGCAGCTTATCTAGTGTTGCGATTGAGACCCAGTACTTC.

The rearrangement joins TRBV11-2 to TRBJ2-1; 12 positions match TRBD2. This CDR3 comprises 16 residues. The J segment lost 8 bases and the V segment lost 0 bases, leaving 5 bases of the junction unmatched. CDR1 and CDR2 from the germline V gene are SGHAT and FQNNGV. Here the CDR3 reads CASSLETSGRGYEQFF. The CDR3 DNA sequence: TGTGCCAGCAGCTTAGAGACTAGCGGGAGAGGGTATGAGCAGTTCTTC.

The J gene is TRBJ2-3, the V gene TRBV19, with no clear D. Trimming removed 3 bases from V and 5 bases from J, with 9 bases in between. CDR3 length: 13 amino acids. The V gene's germline CDR1 is LNHDA and CDR2 SQIVND (reference sequence). The CDR3 loop is CASSIFRGDTQYF. CDR3 bases: TGTGCCAGTAGTATTTTTCGCGGAGATACGCAGTATTTT.

This clone occurred a few times. V gene TRBV4-3 combines with J gene TRBJ2-6, with D hard to call. Germline V gives CDR1 LGHNA, CDR2 YSLEER. CDR3 length: 17 amino acids. V lost 4 bases, J lost 0 bases, and 13 bases lay in between. Here the CDR3 DNA reads TGCGCCAGCAGCCTAGCCCCCGCCAGCTCTGGGGCCAACGTCCTGACTTTC. Amino acid sequence: CASSLAPASSGANVLTF.

The chain carries TRBV6-1 and TRBJ1-5; TRBD1 aligns across 7 bases. This CDR3 comprises 16 residues. The germline CDR1 and CDR2 sequences are MNHNS and SASEGT. The V and J ends lost 4 bases and 5 bases, in that order; junction bases with no gene match: 11. The CDR3, as DNA: TGTGCCAGCAGTGGATGGGACAGCCCGCTGGATCAGCCCCAGCATTTT. This gives the protein CASSGWDSPLDQPQHF.

The chain links TRBV6-5 to TRBJ2-5; D may be TRBD1 (5 bases). The J call may be mistaken, given a closer DNA end match to TRBJ2-7. The CDR3 is made up of 15 amino acids. Germline CDR1 and CDR2: MNHEY and SVGAGI. In DNA, the CDR3 is TGTGCCAGCAGTTACTTCCCGACAGTGGGGTACGAGCAGTACTTC. This gives the protein CASSYFPTVGYEQYF.

The chain uses TRBV10-3 and TRBJ1-1, with a possible D match to TRBD1 (6 bases). The germline CDR1 and CDR2 sequences are ENHRY and SYGVKD. The ends were cut back, 8 bases at V and 10 bases at J, with 26 bases in the middle. This CDR3 region has 15 residues. The CDR3 reads CAIGEREAGVSRAFF. In nucleotides, the CDR3 is TGTGCCATCGGAGAAAGAGAGGCAGGGGTTTCGAGAGCTTTCTTT.

V is TRBV4-2 and J is TRBJ2-3, with 11 nucleotides matching TRBD2. CDR1 LGHNA and CDR2 YNFKEQ come from the germline V gene. J was trimmed by 7 bases and V by 0 bases; bases with no gene match: 3. CDR3 length: 15 residues. CDR3 sequence: CASSQETSGGYTQYF. In nucleotides, the CDR3 is TGTGCCAGCAGCCAAGAAACTAGCGGGGGTTATACGCAGTATTTT.

The chain uses TRBV10-1 and TRBJ2-3; D not certain. Trimming left V 0 bases short and J 0 bases short, with 4 bases between. The CDR3 has 14 amino acids. Per the germline V gene, CDR1 is WNHNN and CDR2 is SYGVQD (reference sequence). CDR3 bases: TGCGCCAGCAGTGAGTCTTCAAGCACAGATACGCAGTATTTT. It specifies CASSESSSTDTQYF.

The V call is TRBV7-9, the J call TRBJ2-2; a possible D gene is TRBD2 (7 bases). V lost 5 bases and J lost 4, with 14 bases in between. CDR1 is SEHNR, CDR2 FQNEAQ, per germline (reference sequence). CDR3 length equals 15 residues. The CDR3 DNA reads TGTGCCAGCAGCCAACGGGGGGCGGGCACCGGGGAGCTGTTTTTT. The encoded protein is CASSQRGAGTGELFF.

The rearrangement joins TRBV19 to TRBJ2-2, with D tentatively TRBD1 (5 bases). Trimming shortened V by 9 bases and J by 6 bases, and 17 bases separated the two germline ends. From germline, CDR1 is LNHDA and CDR2 SQIVND (reference sequence). CDR3 length: 14 amino acids. The CDR3 region is CASHTGPLSGELFF. CDR3 sequence (DNA): TGTGCCAGCCACACAGGTCCCCTCTCCGGGGAGCTGTTTTTT. Combining the CDR3 with reference TRBV19 and TRBJ2-2 gives the whole variable domain DGGITQSPKYLFRKEGQNVTLSCEQNLNHDAMYWYRQDPGQGLRLIYYSQIVNDFQKGDIAEGYSVSREKKESFPLTVTSAQKNPTAFYLCASHTGPLSGELFFGEGSRLTVL.